A single sample is the source of the 25 T cell receptor beta chains below, sequenced in a study of blood T cell repertoires in COVID-19 (dated by TCRdb to 2018 to 2020). Libraries came from the immunoSEQ multiplex PCR assay. TCRdb retrieved this table from immuneACCESS and kept in-frame rearrangements only. Not all clones are present; in checked studies, unresolved V genes account for under half, and no reason is known for the remainder. The sample data list 200,000 to 250,000 clones, and 80% to 90% of these were observed just once. 6% to 8% of the sample rests with the top ten. Source material: peripheral blood. The source of these receptors is an elderly woman with COVID-19, enrolled during active disease.

This clone was seen only once. This chain uses TRBV7-3 with TRBJ2-1; TRBD2 matches at 13 bases. With V trimmed by 0 bases and J by 7 bases, 6 bases remained unmatched. From germline, CDR1 is SGHTA and CDR2 FQGTGA. The length of the CDR3 is 17 residues. The CDR3 bases are TGTGCCAGCAGCTTAACCGGACTAGCGGGAGCTCTAAATGAGCAGTTCTTC. It yields the protein CASSLTGLAGALNEQFF.

This clone was recorded only once. The V call is TRBV15, the J call TRBJ1-2; no firm D call. Germline V CDR1 and CDR2: LNHNV, YYDKDF (reference sequence). This CDR3 is built from 13 residues. V lost 0 bases, J lost 5 bases, and 7 bases lay in between. CDR3 amino acids: CATSRDQRYGYTF. DNA of the CDR3: TGTGCCACCAGCAGAGACCAGCGGTATGGCTACACCTTC.

V usage is TRBV2 and J usage is TRBJ2-1; 12 bases are shared with TRBD1. V gave up 6 bases and J gave up 9 bases; unmatched junction bases: 6. The CDR3 consists of 14 residues. CDR1 and CDR2 from the germline V gene are SNHLY and FYNNEI. CDR3 bases: TGTGCCAGCAGAGGGGACAGGGGGCAAGGTGAGCAGTTCTTC. Amino acids: CASRGDRGQGEQFF.

The chain couples TRBV28 to TRBJ2-5, with 12 bases aligning to TRBD2. This CDR3 is 13 amino acids long. Trimming at V came to 9 bases and at J to 7 bases, leaving 6 bases not matched to a gene. CDR1 is MDHEN, CDR2 SYDVKM, per germline. CDR3 DNA: TGTGCCAGTAAGACTAGCGGGAGTGTGACCCAGTACTTC. Translating gives CASKTSGSVTQYF.

This clone was detected only a few times. At one boundary the junction diverges from the germline segment, which might be a read error. V gene TRBV11-2 combines with J gene TRBJ2-3; D remains unclear. CDR1 SGHAT and CDR2 FQNNGV come from the germline V gene. This CDR3 contains 16 residues. The CDR3 loop is CASTLTVLPGTDTQYF. CDR3 bases: TGTGCCAGCACCTTAACGGTGCTCCCGGGCACAGATACGCAGTATTTT. Complete variable domain (other parts from reference TRBV11-2 and TRBJ2-3): EAGVAQSPRYKIIEKRQSVAFWCNPISGHATLYWYQQILGQGPKLLIQFQNNGVVDDSQLPKDRFSAERLKGVDSTLKIQPAKLEDSAVYLCASTLTVLPGTDTQYFGPGTRLTVL.

The chain has TRBV6-5 and TRBJ1-6; 8 bases map to TRBD1. The trim removed 8 bases at V and 8 bases at J, leaving 5 bases unmatched. Per germline, CDR1 MNHEY and CDR2 SVGAGI. The CDR3 length is 13 residues. The CDR3 DNA follows: TGTGCCAGCCGGACAGGGAGGCATTCACCCCTCCACTTT. This gives the protein CASRTGRHSPLHF.

V usage is TRBV4-1 and J usage is TRBJ2-1, with D possibly TRBD1 on 6 matching bases. The CDR3 totals 11 residues. V lost 4 bases to trimming and J lost 11 bases, with 9 bases between them. Germline V CDR1 and CDR2: MGHRA, YSYEKL. CDR3: CASSRDTQQFF. Written as DNA, the CDR3 is TGCGCCAGCAGCCGGGACACTCAGCAGTTCTTC.

The V and J genes are TRBV11-3 and TRBJ2-1; D is unclear. V was pared by 1 base and J by 1 base, with 5 bases between. This CDR3 is built from 14 residues. Germline lookup yields CDR1 SGHNT and CDR2 YENEEA. DNA for the CDR3: TGTGCCAGCAGCTTAGGGCCGTCCTACAATGAGCAGTTCTTC. The encoded protein is CASSLGPSYNEQFF.

The genes are TRBV3-1 (or the pseudogene TRBV3-2) and TRBJ2-1; TRBD2 is a possible D gene (6 bases). The CDR3 extends over 12 amino acids. The V end lost 1 base, the J end lost 12 bases, and 10 bases lay between the germline ends. Germline V gene lookup returns CDR1 LGHDT and CDR2 YNNKEL (reference sequence). The CDR3 here is CASSQVGGGQFF. As DNA, the CDR3 is TGTGCCAGCAGCCAAGTCGGGGGTGGGCAGTTCTTC.

The CDR3 protein is CASSPQTVMNTEAFF. CDR3 nucleotide sequence: TGTGCCAGCTCACCGCAGACAGTAATGAACACTGAAGCTTTCTTT. The J gene is TRBJ1-1, the V gene TRBV18; perhaps TRBD1 as D (5 bases). The V end lost 3 bases, the J end lost 0 bases, and 11 bases lay between the germline ends. Germline CDR1 is KGHSH and CDR2 is LQKENI. The CDR3 has 15 residues. The full variable domain, in which reference TRBV18 and TRBJ1-1 provide the parts outside the CDR3, is NAGVMQNPRHLVRRRGQEARLRCSPMKGHSHVYWYRQLPEEGLKFMVYLQKENIIDESGMPKERFSAEFPKEGPSILRIQQVVRGDSAAYFCASSPQTVMNTEAFFGQGTRLTVV.

J is TRBJ1-2 and V is TRBV12-3 or TRBV12-4, with TRBD1 matching over 9 bases. There are 12 residues in the CDR3. The V and J ends lost 7 bases and 7 bases, in that order; junction bases with no gene match: 4. The CDR3 loop is CASTPTGGGYTF. CDR3 in DNA: TGTGCCAGCACCCCGACAGGGGGTGGCTACACCTTC.

This clone was recorded once. The V call is TRBV5-1, the J call TRBJ2-1, with D possibly matching TRBD2 (5 bases). Trimming removed 4 bases from V and 4 bases from J, with 15 bases in between. Per germline, CDR1 SGHRS and CDR2 YFSETQ. The CDR3 runs 15 residues. The chain's CDR3 is CASSLPLGSYNEQFF. In DNA, the CDR3 is TGCGCCAGCAGCCTCCCGCTAGGGAGTTACAATGAGCAGTTCTTC.

The V gene is TRBV12-3 or TRBV12-4, the J gene TRBJ1-6; the D is unclear. This CDR3 is 12 amino acids long. With 6 bases removed from V and 9 bases from J, the gap between germline ends came to 9 bases. Written as DNA, the CDR3 is TGTGCCAGCAGCCTCCGGGGTTCACCCCTCCACTTT. Translating gives CASSLRGSPLHF.

The rearrangement uses TRBV10-3 and TRBJ2-5; 9 nucleotides match TRBD2. The ends lost 8 bases at V and 5 bases at J; junction bases unmatched: 6. This CDR3 is built from 13 residues. Germline values: CDR1 ENHRY, CDR2 SYGVKD. Here the CDR3 reads CAIGASGDETQYF. CDR3 coding DNA: TGTGCCATCGGGGCTAGCGGGGATGAGACCCAGTACTTC.

This rearrangement joins TRBV28 to TRBJ1-2; a possible D gene is TRBD1 (5 bases). V was clipped by 1 base and J by 5 bases, with 14 bases between them. CDR1 and CDR2 (germline): MDHEN, SYDVKM. The CDR3 sequence is 15 residues long. The CDR3, as DNA: TGTGCCAGCAGTTTATACGGCCCGGAGGGGTATGGCTACACCTTC. Protein: CASSLYGPEGYGYTF.

The J gene is TRBJ2-3, the V gene TRBV18; 7 nucleotides agree with TRBD1. The germline CDR1 and CDR2 sequences are KGHSH and LQKENI. CDR3 size: 16 residues. V lost 6 bases, J lost 3 bases, and 12 bases stayed unmatched. The CDR3 reads CASSGVTGARTDTQYF. The CDR3 DNA reads as TGTGCCAGCTCGGGAGTAACAGGGGCTAGGACAGATACGCAGTATTTT. Full variable domain (rest looked up from reference TRBV18 and TRBJ2-3): NAGVMQNPRHLVRRRGQEARLRCSPMKGHSHVYWYRQLPEEGLKFMVYLQKENIIDESGMPKERFSAEFPKEGPSILRIQQVVRGDSAAYFCASSGVTGARTDTQYFGPGTRLTVL.

The table lists this clone with a count of one. Other DNA sequences in this sample translate to the same CDR3. This chain links TRBV20-1 with TRBJ1-1, with a weak D call TRBD1 (6 bases). V was pared by 5 bases and J by 4 bases, with 8 bases between. The CDR3 totals 11 residues. The germline V gene has CDR1 DFQATT and CDR2 SNEGSKA (reference sequence). The CDR3 reads CSAQGGTEAFF. CDR3 in DNA: TGCAGTGCTCAAGGGGGCACTGAAGCTTTCTTT.

V gene TRBV18 combines with J gene TRBJ1-1; TRBD1 is a possible D gene (5 bases). The length of the CDR3 is 13 residues. Looked up from germline, CDR1 is KGHSH and CDR2 is LQKENI. Trimming took off 3 bases at V and 11 bases at J, with 16 bases between the two ends. The CDR3 nucleotides are TGTGCCAGCTCACCGTCGGACACCCAAAGCGCTTTCTTT. It specifies CASSPSDTQSAFF.

The chain joins TRBV18 to TRBJ1-3; a possible D gene is TRBD1 (5 bases). Trimming stripped 6 bases from V and 3 bases from J, with 9 bases between. The CDR3 loop spans 13 amino acids. The germline V gene has CDR1 KGHSH and CDR2 LQKENI. The CDR3: CASSDTLGNTIYF. Here the CDR3 DNA reads TGTGCCAGCTCGGACACTCTTGGAAACACCATATATTTT.

This clone has a handful of counts. J is TRBJ2-5 and V is TRBV4-2; 8 positions match TRBD2. This CDR3 is 16 amino acids long. Losses at the gene ends were 5 bases for V and 4 bases for J; bases not matched to a gene: 12. Germline lookup yields CDR1 LGHNA and CDR2 YNFKEQ. This CDR3 is CASSDGGAERLETQYF. CDR3 coding DNA: TGTGCCAGCAGCGACGGGGGGGCTGAAAGGTTAGAGACCCAGTACTTC.

The chain combines TRBV7-3 with TRBJ2-3; 15 positions agree with TRBD2. The CDR3 has 18 amino acids. Germline CDR1 SGHTA, CDR2 FQGTGA. Unmatched junction bases numbered 6, after V lost 5 bases and J lost 0 bases. CDR3 nucleotides: TGTGCCAGCAGCCCAAGGGGACTAGCGGGGGGAAGCACAGATACGCAGTATTTT. This sequence encodes CASSPRGLAGGSTDTQYF.

This clone was counted a single time. The chain uses TRBV25-1 and TRBJ1-1; TRBD1 aligns across 7 bases. Germline assignment: CDR1 MGHDK and CDR2 SYGVNS. Trimming removed 4 bases from V and 8 bases from J; junction bases left unmatched: 10. The CDR3 spans 14 residues. CDR3 sequence: CASSAADRPSEAFF. In nucleotides, the CDR3 is TGTGCCAGCAGTGCCGCGGACAGGCCCTCGGAAGCTTTCTTT. Based on the CDR3 plus reference TRBV25-1 and TRBJ1-1, the full variable domain is EADIYQTPRYLVIGTGKKITLECSQTMGHDKMYWYQQDPGMELHLIHYSYGVNSTEKGDLSSESTVSRIRTEHFPLTLESARPSHTSQYLCASSAADRPSEAFFGQGTRLTVV.

The chain joins TRBV7-9 to TRBJ1-6; D ambiguous. The CDR3 covers 13 residues. V was shortened by 6 bases and J by 5 bases, with 8 bases between the two germline ends. Germline values: CDR1 SEHNR, CDR2 FQNEAQ (reference sequence). CDR3 region: CASRAGDNSPLHF. The CDR3 bases are TGTGCCAGCAGAGCGGGTGATAATTCACCCCTCCACTTT.

The V and J genes are TRBV5-1 and TRBJ2-7, with TRBD1 matching over 10 bases. The CDR3 is 14 residues long. Losses at the gene ends were 6 bases for V and 2 bases for J; bases not matched to a gene: 5. Germline assignment: CDR1 SGHRS and CDR2 YFSETQ. CDR3 bases: TGCGCCAGCACCCCGACAGGGGGCCCCTACGAGCAGTACTTC. Amino acid sequence: CASTPTGGPYEQYF.

This chain joins TRBV18 and TRBJ1-3; D remains unclear. CDR1 and CDR2 from the germline V gene are KGHSH and LQKENI. CDR3 length: 14 amino acids. Trimming removed 1 base at V and 2 bases at J, with 6 bases between. The CDR3 nucleotides are TGTGCCAGCTCACCACAACGGGCTGGAAACACCATATATTTT. Its translation is CASSPQRAGNTIYF.